This T cell receptor beta chain was obtained from a study of cytomegalovirus exposure and HLA in healthy donors. On the study more broadly: Sequencing of some 190 million T cells in an earlier analysis found around 100 million unique TCR beta sequences. General study results and limits: A few CMV-associated chains were confirmed in vitro to be specific for CMV antigens.

Primers for the PCR totalled 60 Vbeta and 13 Jbeta. As originally analysed: About 9.9 million of the 80 million or so unique TCR beta chains counted in a later analysis were shared. Method: immunoSEQ multiplex PCR; TCRdb's copy keeps in-frame clones and lacks some. V and J calls and clone size are given by that table; D and trimming were obtained from the DNA. Here the sample spans hundreds of thousands of clones, around 79% being singletons. Note on this clone: As yet, its antigen is unknown.

The sample taken for sequencing was PBMCs. The TCR was taken from a girl between 2 and 10 years old in good health and CMV-seronegative.

CDR3 sequence (DNA): TGTGCCAGCAGCTTGTCTCCCAAAGGGGGGAACACTGAAGCTTTCTTT. The encoded protein is CASSLSPKGGNTEAFF. The rearrangement joins TRBV5-4 to TRBJ1-1; possibly TRBD1 for D (6 bases). CDR3 length: 16 amino acids. Trimming cost V 1 base and J 1 base, with 14 bases left between them. Germline CDR1 is SGHNT and CDR2 is YYREEE (reference sequence).